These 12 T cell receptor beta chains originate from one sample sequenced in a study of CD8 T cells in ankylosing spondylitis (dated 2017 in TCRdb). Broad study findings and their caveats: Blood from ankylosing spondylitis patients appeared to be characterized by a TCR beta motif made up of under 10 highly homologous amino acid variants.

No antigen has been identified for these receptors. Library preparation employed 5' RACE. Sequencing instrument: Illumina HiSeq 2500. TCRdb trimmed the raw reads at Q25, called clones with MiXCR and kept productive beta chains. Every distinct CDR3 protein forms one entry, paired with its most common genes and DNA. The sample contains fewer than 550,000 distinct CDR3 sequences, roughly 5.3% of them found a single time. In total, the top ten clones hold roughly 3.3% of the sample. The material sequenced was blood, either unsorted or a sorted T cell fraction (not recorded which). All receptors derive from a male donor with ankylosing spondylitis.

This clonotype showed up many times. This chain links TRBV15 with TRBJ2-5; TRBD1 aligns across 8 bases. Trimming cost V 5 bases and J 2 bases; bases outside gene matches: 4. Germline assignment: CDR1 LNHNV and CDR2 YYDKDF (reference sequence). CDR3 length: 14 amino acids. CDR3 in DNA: TGTGCCACCAGCCTGGGACAGGAGCAAGAGACCCAGTACTTC. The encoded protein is CATSLGQEQETQYF.

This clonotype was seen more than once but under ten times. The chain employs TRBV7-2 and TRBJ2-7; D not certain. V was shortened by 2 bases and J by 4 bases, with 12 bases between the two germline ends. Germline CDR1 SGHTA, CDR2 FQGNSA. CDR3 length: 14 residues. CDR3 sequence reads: CASSLNSALYEQYF. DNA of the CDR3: TGTGCCAGCAGCTTAAATTCAGCGCTGTACGAGCAGTACTTC.

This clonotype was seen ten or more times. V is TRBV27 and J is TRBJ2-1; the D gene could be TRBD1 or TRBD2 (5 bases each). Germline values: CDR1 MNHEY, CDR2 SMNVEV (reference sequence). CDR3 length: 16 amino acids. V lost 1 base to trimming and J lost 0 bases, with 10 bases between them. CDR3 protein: CASSLWGRSSYNEQFF. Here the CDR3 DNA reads TGTGCCAGCAGTTTATGGGGGAGAAGCTCCTACAATGAGCAGTTCTTC.

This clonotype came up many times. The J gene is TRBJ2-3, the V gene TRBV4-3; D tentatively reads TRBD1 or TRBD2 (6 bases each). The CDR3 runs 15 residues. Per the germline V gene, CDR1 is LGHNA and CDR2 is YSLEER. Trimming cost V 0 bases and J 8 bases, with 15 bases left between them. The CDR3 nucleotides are TGCGCCAGCAGCCAAGAAAGTAAAGGGGGGAGTACGCAGTATTTT. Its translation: CASSQESKGGSTQYF.

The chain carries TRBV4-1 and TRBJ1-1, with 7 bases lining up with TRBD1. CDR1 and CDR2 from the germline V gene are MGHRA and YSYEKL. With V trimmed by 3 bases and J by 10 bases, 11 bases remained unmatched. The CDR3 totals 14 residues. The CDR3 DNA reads TGCGCCAGCAGCCATTCTGAGACAGGGCCAACAGCTTTCTTT. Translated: CASSHSETGPTAFF.

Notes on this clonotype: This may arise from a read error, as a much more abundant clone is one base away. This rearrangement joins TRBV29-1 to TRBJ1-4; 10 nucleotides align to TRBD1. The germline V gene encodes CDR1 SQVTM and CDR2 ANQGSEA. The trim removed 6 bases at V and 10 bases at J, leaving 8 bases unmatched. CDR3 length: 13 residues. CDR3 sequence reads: CSVPGQGQAKLFF. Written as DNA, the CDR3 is TGCAGCGTACCGGGACAGGGGCAAGCAAAACTGTTTTTT.

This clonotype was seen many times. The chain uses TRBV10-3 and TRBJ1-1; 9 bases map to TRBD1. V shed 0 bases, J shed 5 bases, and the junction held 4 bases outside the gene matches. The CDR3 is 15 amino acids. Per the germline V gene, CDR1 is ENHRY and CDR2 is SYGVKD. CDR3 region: CAISESGQGWTEAFF. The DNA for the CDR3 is TGTGCCATCAGTGAGTCCGGACAGGGGTGGACTGAAGCTTTCTTT.

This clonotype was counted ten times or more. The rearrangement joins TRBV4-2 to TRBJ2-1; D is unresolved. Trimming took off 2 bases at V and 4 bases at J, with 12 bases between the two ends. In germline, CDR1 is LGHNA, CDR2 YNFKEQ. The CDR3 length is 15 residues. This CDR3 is CASSQSRSNYNEQFF. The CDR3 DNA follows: TGTGCCAGCAGCCAATCTCGGTCTAATTACAATGAGCAGTTCTTC.

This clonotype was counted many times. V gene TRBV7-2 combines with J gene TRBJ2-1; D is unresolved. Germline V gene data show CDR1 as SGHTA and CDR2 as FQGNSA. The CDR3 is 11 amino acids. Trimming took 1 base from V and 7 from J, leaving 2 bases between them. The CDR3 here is CASSLVNEQFF. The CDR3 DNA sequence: TGTGCCAGCAGCTTAGTTAATGAGCAGTTCTTC.

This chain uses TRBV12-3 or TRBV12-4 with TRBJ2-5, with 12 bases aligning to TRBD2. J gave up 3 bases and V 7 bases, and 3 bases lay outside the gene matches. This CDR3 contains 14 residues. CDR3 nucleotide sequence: TGTGCCAGCAATAGACTAGCGGGAGAAGAGACCCAGTACTTC. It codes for CASNRLAGEETQYF.

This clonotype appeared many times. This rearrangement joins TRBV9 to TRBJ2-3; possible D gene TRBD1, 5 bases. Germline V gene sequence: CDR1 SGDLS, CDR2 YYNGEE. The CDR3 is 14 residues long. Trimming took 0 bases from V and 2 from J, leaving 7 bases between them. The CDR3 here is CASSVEGNTDTQYF. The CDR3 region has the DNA TGTGCCAGCAGCGTAGAGGGGAACACAGATACGCAGTATTTT.

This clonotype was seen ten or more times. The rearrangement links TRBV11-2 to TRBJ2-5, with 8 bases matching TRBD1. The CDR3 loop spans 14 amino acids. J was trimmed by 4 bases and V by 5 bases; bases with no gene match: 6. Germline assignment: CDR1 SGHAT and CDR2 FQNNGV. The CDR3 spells CASSGQGVVETQYF. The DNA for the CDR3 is TGTGCCAGCAGCGGACAGGGCGTTGTAGAGACCCAGTACTTC.